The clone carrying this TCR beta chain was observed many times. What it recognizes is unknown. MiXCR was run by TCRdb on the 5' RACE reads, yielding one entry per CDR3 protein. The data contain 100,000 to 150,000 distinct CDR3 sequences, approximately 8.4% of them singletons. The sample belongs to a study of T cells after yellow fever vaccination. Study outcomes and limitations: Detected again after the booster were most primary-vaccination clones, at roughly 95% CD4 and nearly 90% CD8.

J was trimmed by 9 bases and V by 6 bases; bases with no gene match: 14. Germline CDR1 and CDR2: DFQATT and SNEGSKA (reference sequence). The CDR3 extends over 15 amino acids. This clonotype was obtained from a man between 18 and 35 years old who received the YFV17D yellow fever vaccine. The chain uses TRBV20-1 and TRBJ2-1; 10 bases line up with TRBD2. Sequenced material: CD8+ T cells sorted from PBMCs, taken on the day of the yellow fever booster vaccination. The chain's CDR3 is CSARPIAGGLSEQFF. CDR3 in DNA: TGCAGTGCCCGACCTATAGCGGGGGGATTGAGTGAGCAGTTCTTC.